This T cell receptor (beta chain) came from a study of CD8+ T cells in alopecia areata. About the study: Each of the treated patients was given oral tofacitinib, 5 to 10 mg twice daily, for moderate-to-severe alopecia areata.

The authors extracted RNA and reverse transcribed it into cDNA as the sequencing template. The method was immunoSEQ multiplex PCR; TCRdb's version includes in-frame clones alone and lacks a portion of them. The table includes approximately 210,000 clones, 64% detected once. This CDR3 spans 14 amino acids. Germline loops: CDR1 SEHNR, CDR2 FQNEAQ (reference sequence). Trimming took 5 bases from V and 7 from J; bases not matched to a gene: 8. The treatment denotes: oral pan-JAK inhibitor, 5-10 mg twice daily. The receptor comes from a human donor with alopecia areata. This sequence joins TRBV7-9 and TRBJ2-1, with TRBD2 matching over 7 bases. The material sequenced was CD4+ T cells sorted from blood, taken at week 4, from a patient treated with tofacitinib. Here the CDR3 reads CASSAALAANEQFF. Written as DNA, the CDR3 is TGTGCCAGCAGCGCAGCCCTAGCGGCGAATGAGCAGTTCTTC.